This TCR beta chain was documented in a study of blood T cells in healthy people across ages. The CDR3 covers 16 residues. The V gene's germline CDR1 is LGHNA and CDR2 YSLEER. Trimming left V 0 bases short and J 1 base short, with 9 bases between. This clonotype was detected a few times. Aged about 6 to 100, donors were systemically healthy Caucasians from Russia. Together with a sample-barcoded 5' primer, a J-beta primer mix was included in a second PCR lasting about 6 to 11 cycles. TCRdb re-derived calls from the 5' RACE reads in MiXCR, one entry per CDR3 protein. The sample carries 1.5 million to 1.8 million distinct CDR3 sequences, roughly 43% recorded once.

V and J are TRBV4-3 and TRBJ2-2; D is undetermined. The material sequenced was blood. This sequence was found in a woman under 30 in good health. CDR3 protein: CASSQDSGQNTGELFF. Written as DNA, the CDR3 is TGCGCCAGCAGCCAAGATTCGGGCCAGAACACCGGGGAGCTGTTTTTT.